A selection of T cell receptor beta chains follows, all from one sample in a study of T cell responses to AZD1222 COVID-19 vaccine. Some clones are missing from TCRdb's copy, which holds only in-frame ones; the method was immunoSEQ multiplex PCR. The sample shows about 76,000 clones, about 83% of them seen only once. The sequencing used peripheral blood, collected 28 days after the second dose of the MenACWY control vaccine. The receptors here all came from an adult who received the MenACWY meningococcal vaccine as a control. CDR3s include the opening cysteine and the closing phenylalanine or tryptophan. D genes are given only for firm matches. Rows may omit the clone size; those that give it use once, few, many or a size class.

TRBV12-3/TRBV12-4	TRBJ1-1	NA	NA	CASSLNSREAFF	TGTGCCAGCAGTTTAAACAGTCGTGAAGCTTTCTTT
TRBV4-3	TRBJ2-2	NA	TRBD2	CASSHELAGSGELFF	TGCGCCAGCAGCCATGAACTAGCGGGATCCGGGGAGCTGTTTTTT
TRBV9	TRBJ2-1	NA	NA	CASSPAGHEQFF	TGTGCCAGCAGCCCAGCGGGCCATGAGCAGTTCTTC
TRBV19	TRBJ2-4	NA	NA	CASSGENIQYF	TGTGCCAGTAGTGGAGAAAACATTCAGTACTTC
TRBV30	TRBJ1-6	NA	TRBD1	CAYRTGENSPLHF	TGTGCCTATAGGACAGGGGAAAATTCACCCCTCCACTTT
TRBV27	TRBJ1-6	NA	NA	CASSLGDLNSPLHF	TGTGCCAGCAGTTTGGGGGACTTGAATTCACCCCTCCACTTT
TRBV6-5	TRBJ2-1	NA	TRBD1	CASRPSGTGGNEQFF	TGTGCCAGCAGGCCTTCCGGGACAGGGGGCAATGAGCAGTTCTTC
TRBV20-1	TRBJ1-1	NA	NA	CSASPRPQGKGGEAFF	TGCAGTGCTAGTCCCAGACCTCAGGGGAAAGGAGGTGAAGCTTTCTTT
TRBV2	TRBJ2-1	NA	TRBD2	CASARLAGGQGAEQFF	TGTGCCAGCGCCCGACTAGCGGGAGGCCAAGGGGCTGAGCAGTTCTTC
TRBV10-3	TRBJ1-3	once	NA	CAISGGFGNTIYF	TGTGCCATCTCCGGGGGCTTTGGAAACACCATATATTTT
TRBV6-1	TRBJ2-6	NA	NA	CASSGQTPGANVLTF	TGTGCCAGCAGTGGTCAAACCCCTGGGGCCAACGTCCTGACTTTC
TRBV27	TRBJ2-7	NA	NA	CASSFRSGHYEQYF	TGTGCCAGCAGTTTTCGGTCAGGGCACTACGAGCAGTACTTC
TRBV5-1	TRBJ2-2	NA	TRBD2	CASSGGLAGATGELFF	TGCGCCAGCAGCGGGGGACTAGCGGGAGCCACCGGGGAGCTGTTTTTT
TRBV9	TRBJ1-3	NA	NA	CASSSQGSQGTGNTIYF	TGTGCCAGCAGCAGTCAGGGCTCCCAGGGGACTGGAAACACCATATATTTT
TRBV6-2/TRBV6-3	TRBJ1-6	few	TRBD1	CASSMGQGQFFSPLHF	TGTGCCAGCAGCATGGGACAGGGTCAATTTTTTTCACCCCTCCACTTT
TRBV7-7	TRBJ2-5	NA	TRBD1	CASSRTGGREETQYF	TGTGCTAGCAGCCGGACAGGGGGCCGAGAGGAGACCCAGTACTTC
TRBV11-1	TRBJ1-1	NA	NA	CASSWGGRTEAFF	TGTGCCAGCAGCTGGGGGGGGAGGACTGAAGCTTTCTTT
TRBV3-1/TRBV3-2	TRBJ2-5	NA	NA	CASSSPTARETQYF	TGTGCCAGCAGCAGTCCGACAGCGCGGGAGACCCAGTACTTC
TRBV18	TRBJ2-5	NA	NA	CASSPDGSGETQYF	TGTGCCAGCTCACCAGACGGGTCGGGAGAGACCCAGTACTTC
TRBV6-5	TRBJ2-7	few	NA	CASSLGTEQYF	TGTGCCAGCAGTCTTGGGACGGAGCAGTACTTC
TRBV4-1	TRBJ2-3	NA	NA	CASSPGPETDTQYF	TGCGCCAGCAGCCCCGGACCTGAAACAGATACGCAGTATTTT
TRBV12-3/TRBV12-4	TRBJ1-1	NA	NA	CASRARENTEAFF	TGTGCCAGCAGGGCCAGGGAGAACACTGAAGCTTTCTTT
TRBV11-2	TRBJ2-7	NA	NA	CASSPDSWSSYEQYF	TGTGCCAGCAGCCCGGACTCATGGAGCTCCTACGAGCAGTACTTC
TRBV7-2	TRBJ2-2	NA	NA	CASSLTPTAGELFF	TGTGCCAGCAGCTTAACACCCACAGCCGGGGAGCTGTTTTTT
TRBV28	TRBJ2-1	NA	TRBD2	CASSLRPTSGNNEQFF	TGTGCCAGCAGTCTAAGGCCGACTAGCGGGAATAATGAGCAGTTCTTC
TRBV2	TRBJ2-5	NA	NA	CASSDRVWETQYF	TGTGCCAGCAGTGACAGAGTCTGGGAGACCCAGTACTTC
TRBV6-5	TRBJ2-7	NA	TRBD1	CASNRGQYEQYF	TGTGCCAGCAACAGGGGGCAATACGAGCAGTACTTC
TRBV5-4	TRBJ2-3	NA	NA	CASSFQDSTDTQYF	TGTGCCAGCAGCTTTCAGGATAGCACAGATACGCAGTATTTT
TRBV12-3/TRBV12-4	TRBJ1-1	NA	NA	CASSSWGNTEAFF	TGTGCCAGCAGTTCCTGGGGAAACACTGAAGCTTTCTTT
TRBV7-9	TRBJ2-6	few	NA	CASSLGRDILPGANVLTF	TGTGCCAGCAGCTTAGGCCGGGACATTCTCCCCGGGGCCAACGTCCTGACTTTC
TRBV5-4	TRBJ2-1	few	TRBD1	CASSLRTGENNEQFF	TGTGCCAGCAGTTTACGGACAGGGGAGAACAATGAGCAGTTCTTC
TRBV15	TRBJ2-1	few	NA	CATSRDSEPYNEQFF	TGTGCCACCAGCAGAGATAGCGAACCCTACAATGAGCAGTTCTTC
TRBV2	TRBJ2-1	few	NA	CARRGEGLTYNEQFF	TGTGCCAGGAGGGGTGAGGGCCTCACCTACAATGAGCAGTTCTTC
TRBV5-4	TRBJ2-7	NA	NA	CASSSRIDGSYEQYF	TGTGCCAGCAGCTCCCGGATCGACGGGTCCTACGAGCAGTACTTC
TRBV19	TRBJ1-1	NA	NA	CASSKPGGWVWSDTEAFF	TGTGCCAGTAGTAAGCCTGGGGGTTGGGTCTGGTCGGACACTGAAGCTTTCTTT
TRBV29-1	TRBJ1-2	NA	NA	CSVSRGRSYGYTF	TGCAGCGTCTCCAGGGGTAGGAGCTATGGCTACACCTTC
TRBV4-2	TRBJ2-5	NA	TRBD2	CASSTGAEGLAGGETQYF	TGTGCCAGCAGCACAGGGGCAGAAGGACTAGCGGGAGGAGAGACCCAGTACTTC
TRBV30	TRBJ2-2	NA	NA	CASPRETNTGELFF	TGTGCCTCCCCGAGAGAAACGAACACCGGGGAGCTGTTTTTT
TRBV12-3/TRBV12-4	TRBJ1-2	NA	NA	CASSRAGMGYTF	TGTGCCAGCAGTAGGGCCGGGATGGGCTACACCTTC
TRBV19	TRBJ2-5	NA	NA	CASSASGGLVSQYF	TGTGCCAGTAGTGCCTCGGGGGGCCTTGTGAGCCAGTACTTC
TRBV29-1	TRBJ2-3	NA	NA	CSVDRAGADTQYF	TGCAGCGTTGATAGGGCAGGAGCAGATACGCAGTATTTT
TRBV9	TRBJ1-2	few	NA	CASSPGTGTNYGYTF	TGTGCCAGCAGCCCGGGCACAGGGACCAACTATGGCTACACCTTC
TRBV29-1	TRBJ2-1	NA	TRBD1	CSVEKAGGSYNEQFF	TGCAGCGTTGAAAAGGCAGGGGGCTCCTACAATGAGCAGTTCTTC
TRBV10-3	TRBJ2-5	NA	NA	CAIRGKPQETQYF	TGTGCCATCAGGGGAAAACCTCAAGAGACCCAGTACTTC
TRBV7-8	TRBJ2-7	few	TRBD2	CASSPNLSGSSFF	TGTGCCAGCAGCCCTAACCTTAGCGGGTCCTCGTTCTTC
TRBV5-3	TRBJ2-2	NA	NA	CARSLEGRADTGELFF	TGTGCCAGAAGCTTGGAGGGGCGGGCGGACACCGGGGAGCTGTTTTTT
TRBV6-5	TRBJ1-6	few	TRBD1	CASSPGQGNSPLHF	TGTGCCAGCAGCCCGGGACAGGGGAATTCACCCCTCCACTTT